The 5 T cell receptor beta chains below all came from one sample that was sequenced in a study of blood T cell repertoires in COVID-19. Here immunoSEQ multiplex PCR was the method, and the copy in TCRdb shows in-frame clones only, minus some. The table records roughly 300,000 clones, around 87% of them present only once. Input material: peripheral blood. These receptors all stem from a woman aged 45 to 65 who had recovered from COVID-19.

This clone has more than one count but fewer than ten. CDR3 sequence reads: CASTISVEAFF. The CDR3 DNA sequence: TGTGCCAGCACCATTTCAGTTGAAGCTTTCTTT. The rearrangement joins TRBV7-9 to TRBJ1-1, with D uncertain. This CDR3 is 11 amino acids long. V was cut by 7 bases and J by 7 bases, with 10 bases left in between. The germline V gene encodes CDR1 SEHNR and CDR2 FQNEAQ (reference sequence).

The chain carries TRBV15 and TRBJ2-3; D perhaps matches TRBD2 (7 bases). The CDR3 contains 14 residues. Trimming removed 6 bases at V and 6 bases at J, with 16 bases between. Germline V lookup: CDR1 LNHNV, CDR2 YYDKDF (reference sequence). The CDR3 bases are TGTGCCACCAGTTCCCCGGGGGGCTGGGATACGCAGTATTTT. As protein: CATSSPGGWDTQYF.

The chain is built from TRBV10-1 and TRBJ2-3, with 8 bases identical to TRBD2. The J segment lost 5 bases and the V segment lost 0 bases, leaving 4 bases of the junction unmatched. Germline V gene sequence: CDR1 WNHNN, CDR2 SYGVQD (reference sequence). The CDR3 runs to 15 residues. The CDR3 DNA follows: TGCGCCAGCAGTGAGTCATCCCTAGCGGGAGATACGCAGTATTTT. Its translation is CASSESSLAGDTQYF.

This clone turned up a few times. The chain has TRBV10-3 and TRBJ2-7; the D gene is possibly TRBD2 (5 bases). Germline V CDR1 and CDR2: ENHRY, SYGVKD. Trimming removed 6 bases from V and 5 bases from J, with 17 bases in between. This CDR3 is built from 14 residues. The CDR3, as DNA: TGTGCCATCAGCCCCGGTCGCCCCGGGGACGAGCAGTACTTC. The encoded protein is CAISPGRPGDEQYF.

V usage is TRBV27 and J usage is TRBJ1-4; D is undetermined. The CDR3 has 12 residues. Germline values: CDR1 MNHEY, CDR2 SMNVEV (reference sequence). Trimming stripped 3 bases from V and 7 bases from J, with 6 bases between. In nucleotides, the CDR3 is TGTGCCAGCAGTTTTCCGGGTGAAAAACTGTTTTTT. This encodes CASSFPGEKLFF.